Listed below are T cell receptor beta chains from one sample, sequenced in a study of CD8 T cells in ankylosing spondylitis. A single record per CDR3 protein comes from TCRdb applying MiXCR to the 5' RACE reads. The data hold roughly 160,000 distinct CDR3 sequences, with under 14% observed a single time. The sample was blood, either unsorted or a sorted T cell fraction (not recorded which). The receptors stem from a male donor with ankylosing spondylitis or in good health (not recorded which). CDR3s include the opening cysteine and the closing phenylalanine or tryptophan. A D gene is named only where the DNA matches it firmly. The listing skips clone size in some rows; elsewhere it reads once, few, many or a size class.

TRBD1 | few | 16 | TRBJ1-6 | TRBV7-2 | TGTGCCAGCAGCGACACAGGGGCTCACGCAAATTCACCCCTCCACTTT | CASSDTGAHANSPLHF
. | few | 16 | TRBJ2-7 | TRBV6-5 | TGTGCCAGCAGTTCCCCCCGCGGGGCCAGCTCCTACGAGCAGTACTTC | CASSSPRGASSYEQYF
. | few | 14 | TRBJ1-4 | TRBV11-3 | TGTGCCAGCAGCGGAGGGGGTGCTAATGAAAAACTGTTTTTT | CASSGGGANEKLFF
. | . | 15 | TRBJ2-3 | TRBV10-3 | TGTGCCATCAGTGAGTCGAGAGAGGCTACAGATACGCAGTATTTT | CAISESREATDTQYF
. | . | 13 | TRBJ2-1 | TRBV12-3/TRBV12-4 | TGTGCCAGCAGTACTCTCGGAGGGGGTGAGCAGTTCTTC | CASSTLGGGEQFF
TRBD1 | many | 14 | TRBJ1-6 | TRBV5-1 | TGCGCCAGCAGCACCGGACAGGGTAATTCACCCCTCCACTTT | CASSTGQGNSPLHF
TRBD2 | many | 19 | TRBJ2-1 | TRBV27 | TGTGCCAGCAGTTCCTATTACCGGACTAGCGGGGACCTCAGGAATGAGCAGTTCTTC | CASSSYYRTSGDLRNEQFF
. | many | 14 | TRBJ2-4 | TRBV27 | TGTGCCAGCAGTTTTGGGGGTACCAAAAACATTCAGTACTTC | CASSFGGTKNIQYF
. | . | 14 | TRBJ2-1 | TRBV7-7 | TGTGCCAGCAGCTTAGAACTAGCAGACAATGAGCAGTTCTTC | CASSLELADNEQFF
TRBD1 | many | 14 | TRBJ2-7 | TRBV12-3/TRBV12-4 | TGTGCCAGCAGAGGGACAGGGGGGGCCTACGAGCAGTACTTC | CASRGTGGAYEQYF
. | many | 14 | TRBJ2-7 | TRBV5-5 | TGTGCCAGCAGGACCGGGCCCTTCGACGACGAGCAGTACTTC | CASRTGPFDDEQYF
. | many | 12 | TRBJ2-7 | TRBV20-1 | TGCAGTGCTAGAGTGGTGTCTAACGAGCAGTACTTC | CSARVVSNEQYF
TRBD1 | many | 14 | TRBJ2-7 | TRBV6-1 | TGTGCCAGCATCCCGGGACAGGGCTCCTACGAGCAGTACTTC | CASIPGQGSYEQYF